The rows below give T cell receptor beta chains drawn from one sample of a study of blood T cell repertoires in COVID-19. Sequencing was performed with immunoSEQ multiplex PCR; in TCRdb, only in-frame clones are kept and a portion is missing. Here the sample spans 450,000 to 500,000 clones, approximately 85% being singletons. The sample consisted of peripheral blood. These TCRs come from a human donor in a cohort sampled during active COVID-19. Both conserved end residues are part of each CDR3. Part of the rows lack a size; the others show once, few, many or a class for expanded clones.

>few|TRBV29-1
CSVEIRDSSNQPQHF
>-|TRBV6-5
CASSYRQDYEQYF
>-|TRBV11-2
CASSLLGTLMGNQPQHF
>-|TRBV9
CASSIGTTANYGYTF
>-|TRBV28
CASSLQANYGYTF
>-|TRBV28
CASSLPDPGELFF
>-|TRBV2
CASSELAGVPGELFF
>-|TRBV6-6
CASSYPAESYGYTF
>-|TRBV3-1/TRBV3-2
CASTGGLRYEQYF
>-|TRBV28
CASSSPGRPYEQYF
>-|TRBV29-1
CSVRQGNTEAFF
>-|TRBV5-1
CASSLSGEQSTDTQYF
>-|TRBV3-1/TRBV3-2
CATSQGSSGNTIYF
>-|TRBV10-3
CAIRMEGQETQYF
>-|TRBV28
CASSLTFQETQYF
>-|TRBV6-5
CASRRDGGGYNEQFF
>once|TRBV29-1
CSGYRDSRQETQYF
>-|TRBV10-3
CAISDGITSGIGELFF